This paragraph covers one TCR beta chain sequence. Its antigen is unknown. Germline is not matched at one junction end, which may reflect a read error. This sample is part of a study of shared clonotypes between healthy human individuals. Whole-study results and caveats: In contrast to clonotypes shared by all four donors, non-shared clonotypes had lower generation probabilities.

The authors loaded roughly 200 ng DNA, around 32,000 T cell genomes, into sorted-subset replicate PCRs. Methods used by the authors: ImmunoSEQ output lacked quality scores and full-length reads, limiting matched filtering. The protocol was immunoSEQ multiplex PCR, while the TCRdb copy is restricted to in-frame clones and leaves out a portion. For V, J and clone size, that table is used; D and trimming come from the DNA. The table has approximately 2,300,000 clones, approximately 90% seen once. The CDR3 is 15 amino acids. Germline lookup yields CDR1 LGHNA and CDR2 YSLEER. Sequenced sample: naive CD4+ T cells from PBMCs. Sample subset: CD45RA+ positively selected. The genes are TRBV4-3 and TRBJ2-1, with 11 bases aligning to TRBD2. The sequence came from a young man in good health. Some clones in this sample may be carry-over from other donors' samples. The CDR3 DNA is TGCACCAGCAGCCAAGAGGGACTAGCGGATAATGAGCAGTTCTTC. This encodes CTSSQEGLADNEQFF.